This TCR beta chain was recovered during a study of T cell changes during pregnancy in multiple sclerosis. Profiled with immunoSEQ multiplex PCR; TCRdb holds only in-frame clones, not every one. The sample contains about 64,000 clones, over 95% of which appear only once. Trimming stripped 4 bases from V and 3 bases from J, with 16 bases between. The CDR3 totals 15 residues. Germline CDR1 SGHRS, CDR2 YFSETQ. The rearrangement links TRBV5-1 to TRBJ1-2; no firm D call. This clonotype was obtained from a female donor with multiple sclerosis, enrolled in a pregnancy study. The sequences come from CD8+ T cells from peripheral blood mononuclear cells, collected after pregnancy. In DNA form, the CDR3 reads TGCGCCAGCAGCCCCGGGGTCCTTCTGGACTATGGCTACACCTTC. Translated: CASSPGVLLDYGYTF.